A selection of T cell receptor beta chains follows, all from one sample in a study of T cell changes during pregnancy in multiple sclerosis. Produced via immunoSEQ multiplex PCR; TCRdb's table is partial and in-frame only. The table lists tens of thousands of clones, about 90% of them singletons. Sequenced material: CD8+ T cells from peripheral blood mononuclear cells, taken after pregnancy. Every receptor here comes from a female donor with multiple sclerosis, enrolled in a pregnancy study. The CDR3 runs from the conserved cysteine through the conserved F or W. Each record gives: D gene, V gene, J gene, CDR3 protein. D genes are given only for firm matches.

.	TRBV15	TRBJ1-5	CATSRGTPERPQHF
.	TRBV6-5	TRBJ2-1	CETRGIGEQFF
TRBD1	TRBV7-2	TRBJ2-5	CASSPLGQGYQETQYF
.	TRBV7-9	TRBJ2-7	CASSFSYEQYF
.	TRBV9	TRBJ2-2	CASSDGGTRNTGELFF
TRBD2	TRBV7-3	TRBJ2-3	CASSVASGVHTDTQYF
.	TRBV27	TRBJ1-5	CASSFGGNQPQHF
TRBD1	TRBV9	TRBJ1-2	CASSVDDRGYGYTF
.	TRBV27	TRBJ1-1	CASSFGGVGTEAFF
.	TRBV4-1	TRBJ2-7	CASSHPMGGPLSDEQYF
TRBD1	TRBV27	TRBJ1-6	CASSYSGQPNSPLHF
.	TRBV27	TRBJ1-1	CASRLAAEAFF
.	TRBV7-9	TRBJ2-7	CASSLPGYGEQYF
TRBD1	TRBV19	TRBJ2-7	CASSPGQAYEQYF
.	TRBV7-8	TRBJ1-3	CASSLVEHRGSGNTIYF
.	TRBV7-8	TRBJ2-5	CASSPRTNQETQYF
.	TRBV6-6	TRBJ2-7	CASSYLVGGRDEQYF
.	TRBV7-9	TRBJ1-4	CASSQDPGRGSEKLFF
.	TRBV27	TRBJ1-2	CASSPRGALGYTF
TRBD2	TRBV6-4	TRBJ2-3	CASSLAGEGTDTQYF
.	TRBV9	TRBJ2-1	CASSPPGYNEQFF
.	TRBV18	TRBJ2-3	CASSPIPSSRTDTQYF
.	TRBV6-5	TRBJ2-1	CASSVTGFLYNEQFF
.	TRBV19	TRBJ1-5	CASSDQPQHF
.	TRBV10-3	TRBJ2-3	CAIRRHLQQGSSTDTQYF
.	TRBV15	TRBJ1-1	CATSPGGTEAFF
.	TRBV5-5	TRBJ2-7	CASSSSYEQYF
.	TRBV5-1	TRBJ1-1	CASSLVQSRNTEAFF
.	TRBV19	TRBJ2-7	CASSIGQVAYEQYF
TRBD2	TRBV7-2	TRBJ2-1	CASSLTLAGGYNEQFF
.	TRBV19	TRBJ2-3	CASSMGDIRTDTQYF
.	TRBV7-9	TRBJ2-1	CASSTTNRADEQFF
.	TRBV5-6	TRBJ2-2	CASSFDWLGSTGELFF